The rows below give T cell receptor beta chains drawn from one sample of a study of blood T cell repertoires in COVID-19. TCRdb's copy holds only in-frame clones and misses some; the assay was immunoSEQ multiplex PCR. The data hold fewer than 85,000 clones, with approximately 74% observed a single time. The sample comprised peripheral blood. The receptors originated from a human donor with acute or convalescent COVID-19. The donor label of this sample is uncertain. Each CDR3 is given with its conserved first and last residue. The D gene is left open where the match is weak. Clone sizes are given selectively: once, few, many, or a class where the clone is expanded.

j_gene: TRBJ2-1
v_gene: TRBV2
len: 13
abundance: -
d_gene: -
CDR3nt: TGTGCCAGCAGTGGAAGACGTCAGGGTGAGCAGTTCTTC
CDR3aa: CASSGRRQGEQFF

j_gene: TRBJ1-2
v_gene: TRBV5-1
len: 15
abundance: many
d_gene: TRBD1
CDR3nt: TGCGCCAGCAGCTTGACGGACAGGGTTCCCTATGGCTACACCTTC
CDR3aa: CASSLTDRVPYGYTF

j_gene: TRBJ2-5
v_gene: TRBV18
len: 17
abundance: few
d_gene: -
CDR3nt: TGTGCCAGCTCAACAGGGTCCGGAAGGGTGGTTGGCGAGACCCAGTACTTC
CDR3aa: CASSTGSGRVVGETQYF

j_gene: TRBJ1-1
v_gene: TRBV28
len: 15
abundance: -
d_gene: -
CDR3nt: TGTGCCAGCAGGGGGATCGGGATATTTTACACTGAAGCTTTCTTT
CDR3aa: CASRGIGIFYTEAFF

j_gene: TRBJ2-4
v_gene: TRBV28
len: 14
abundance: -
d_gene: TRBD2
CDR3nt: TGTGCCAGCAGTCCTAGCGGGAGGGATAACATTCAGTACTTC
CDR3aa: CASSPSGRDNIQYF

j_gene: TRBJ2-1
v_gene: TRBV5-4
len: 12
abundance: few
d_gene: TRBD2
CDR3nt: TGTGCCAGCAGGCCGAGCGGGGGAGCGCAGTTCTTC
CDR3aa: CASRPSGGAQFF

j_gene: TRBJ1-1
v_gene: TRBV7-2
len: 14
abundance: few
d_gene: -
CDR3nt: TGTGCCAGCAGCTTAGGGCCCAGGAACACTGAAGCTTTCTTT
CDR3aa: CASSLGPRNTEAFF

j_gene: TRBJ2-5
v_gene: TRBV27
len: 16
abundance: -
d_gene: TRBD2
CDR3nt: TGTGCCAGCAGTTTACTAGCGGTCCCCCGCGCAGAGACCCAGTACTTC
CDR3aa: CASSLLAVPRAETQYF

j_gene: TRBJ1-6
v_gene: TRBV27
len: 14
abundance: few
d_gene: -
CDR3nt: TGTGCCAGCAGTTGGTACAGGCCGAATTCACCCCTCCACTTT
CDR3aa: CASSWYRPNSPLHF

j_gene: TRBJ1-4
v_gene: TRBV5-1
len: 15
abundance: -
d_gene: TRBD1
CDR3nt: TGCGCCAGCAGTCCTGACGGGACAGATAATGAAAAACTGTTTTTT
CDR3aa: CASSPDGTDNEKLFF

j_gene: TRBJ2-5
v_gene: TRBV28
len: 13
abundance: few
d_gene: -
CDR3nt: TGTGCCAGCAGTTTAACGGGACTAGAGACCCAGTACTTC
CDR3aa: CASSLTGLETQYF

j_gene: TRBJ1-1
v_gene: TRBV6-2/TRBV6-3
len: 14
abundance: -
d_gene: TRBD1
CDR3nt: TGTGCCAGCAGCAGGACAGGGGAGGCCACTGAAGCTTTCTTT
CDR3aa: CASSRTGEATEAFF

j_gene: TRBJ2-2
v_gene: TRBV12-2
len: 17
abundance: -
d_gene: -
CDR3nt: TGTGCAAGTCGCCAAAACTCAGGGCATATGAACACCGGGGAGCTGTTTTTT
CDR3aa: CASRQNSGHMNTGELFF

j_gene: TRBJ2-7
v_gene: TRBV28
len: 21
abundance: few
d_gene: TRBD1
CDR3nt: TGTGCCAGCAGTTTCCCGAACTATATCCTAAACGACAGGGGAAAAGGCTACGAGCAGTACTTC
CDR3aa: CASSFPNYILNDRGKGYEQYF

j_gene: TRBJ1-2
v_gene: TRBV3-1/TRBV3-2
len: 14
abundance: -
d_gene: TRBD1
CDR3nt: TGTGCCAGCAGACCAGGACAGGGGGCCTATGGCTACACCTTC
CDR3aa: CASRPGQGAYGYTF

j_gene: TRBJ2-1
v_gene: TRBV29-1
len: 13
abundance: -
d_gene: TRBD1
CDR3nt: TGCAGCTACAACCACAGGGGGCGAAATGAGCAGTTCTTC
CDR3aa: CSYNHRGRNEQFF

j_gene: TRBJ2-7
v_gene: TRBV6-6
len: 12
abundance: -
d_gene: TRBD1
CDR3nt: TGTGCCAGTGGACAGGCTTCCTACGAGCAGTACTTC
CDR3aa: CASGQASYEQYF

j_gene: TRBJ1-4
v_gene: TRBV7-8
len: 17
abundance: -
d_gene: -
CDR3nt: TGTGCCAGCAGCTTAGCGGGCAGGCGCCCAACTAATGAAAAACTGTTTTTT
CDR3aa: CASSLAGRRPTNEKLFF

j_gene: TRBJ2-3
v_gene: TRBV18
len: 16
abundance: -
d_gene: TRBD1
CDR3nt: TGTGCCAGCTCACCACGGGACAGGGCCCCATTGGGTACGCAGTATTTT
CDR3aa: CASSPRDRAPLGTQYF

j_gene: TRBJ2-4
v_gene: TRBV18
len: 13
abundance: -
d_gene: -
CDR3nt: TGTGCCAGCTCACCACAGGGGGTGAACATTCAGTACTTC
CDR3aa: CASSPQGVNIQYF

j_gene: TRBJ1-5
v_gene: TRBV5-6
len: 15
abundance: -
d_gene: TRBD1
CDR3nt: TGTGCCAGCAGCTTACGGACAGGGAGCAATCAGCCCCAGCATTTT
CDR3aa: CASSLRTGSNQPQHF

j_gene: TRBJ2-1
v_gene: TRBV2
len: 12
abundance: many
d_gene: -
CDR3nt: TGTGCCACGCTCAGGGGCGGGAATGAGCAGTTCTTC
CDR3aa: CATLRGGNEQFF

j_gene: TRBJ2-7
v_gene: TRBV2
len: 15
abundance: -
d_gene: TRBD2
CDR3nt: TGTGCCAGCGCCGGGGGGGGACACATTATCTACGAGCAGTACTTC
CDR3aa: CASAGGGHIIYEQYF

j_gene: TRBJ2-2
v_gene: TRBV7-9
len: 13
abundance: -
d_gene: -
CDR3nt: TGTGCCAGCAGACCGGAGGGGACCGGGGAGCTGTTTTTT
CDR3aa: CASRPEGTGELFF

j_gene: TRBJ2-5
v_gene: TRBV11-1
len: 14
abundance: -
d_gene: -
CDR3nt: TGTGCCAGCACCAAAAACCCAGGGCAAGAGACCCAGTACTTC
CDR3aa: CASTKNPGQETQYF

j_gene: TRBJ1-2
v_gene: TRBV6-2/TRBV6-3
len: 11
abundance: -
d_gene: -
CDR3nt: TGTGCCAGCAGTAATCAGGGTGGCTACACCTTC
CDR3aa: CASSNQGGYTF

j_gene: TRBJ2-6
v_gene: TRBV7-2
len: 15
abundance: few
d_gene: -
CDR3nt: TGTGCCAGCAGCCCCGCCCGAGGAGGGGCCAACGTCCTGACTTTC
CDR3aa: CASSPARGGANVLTF

j_gene: TRBJ2-2
v_gene: TRBV2
len: 16
abundance: few
d_gene: -
CDR3nt: TGTGCCAGCAGTTCCTGGGAGCCCTGGAACACCGGGGAGCTGTTTTTT
CDR3aa: CASSSWEPWNTGELFF

j_gene: TRBJ2-1
v_gene: TRBV5-8
len: 16
abundance: -
d_gene: -
CDR3nt: TGTGCCAGCAGCGAACCGGGACTCCCCATGGGAGGTGAGCAGTTCTTC
CDR3aa: CASSEPGLPMGGEQFF

j_gene: TRBJ1-3
v_gene: TRBV28
len: 15
abundance: -
d_gene: -
CDR3nt: TGTGCCAGCAGTTTAATTTGGGGAGCCGGAAACACCATATATTTT
CDR3aa: CASSLIWGAGNTIYF

j_gene: TRBJ2-5
v_gene: TRBV12-3/TRBV12-4
len: 13
abundance: -
d_gene: TRBD1
CDR3nt: TGTGCCAGCAGTTACAGGGGGAAAGAGACCCAGTACTTC
CDR3aa: CASSYRGKETQYF

j_gene: TRBJ1-5
v_gene: TRBV7-2
len: 15
abundance: -
d_gene: -
CDR3nt: TGTGCCAGCAGCTTTAATTTACAGGGCGGTCAGCCCCAGCATTTT
CDR3aa: CASSFNLQGGQPQHF

j_gene: TRBJ1-2
v_gene: TRBV24-1
len: 14
abundance: -
d_gene: TRBD1
CDR3nt: TGTGCCACCGGGGGGGACAGGGGAGAAAATGGCTACACCTTC
CDR3aa: CATGGDRGENGYTF

j_gene: TRBJ2-3
v_gene: TRBV27
len: 18
abundance: -
d_gene: TRBD2
CDR3nt: TGTGCCAGCAGCAAAGGACTAGCGGTGGGGTTTAGCACAGATACGCAGTATTTT
CDR3aa: CASSKGLAVGFSTDTQYF

j_gene: TRBJ2-3
v_gene: TRBV18
len: 15
abundance: -
d_gene: TRBD1
CDR3nt: TGTGCCAGCTCACTGCGACAGGGGAGCGCAGATACGCAGTATTTT
CDR3aa: CASSLRQGSADTQYF

j_gene: TRBJ2-2
v_gene: TRBV7-7
len: 15
abundance: -
d_gene: TRBD2
CDR3nt: TGTGCTAGCAGCCTACAACTAGCGGGCACCGGGGAGCTGTTTTTT
CDR3aa: CASSLQLAGTGELFF

j_gene: TRBJ2-5
v_gene: TRBV4-1
len: 14
abundance: once
d_gene: -
CDR3nt: TGCGCCAGCAGCGAAGGAGATTCTCAAGAGACCCAGTACTTC
CDR3aa: CASSEGDSQETQYF

j_gene: TRBJ1-1
v_gene: TRBV6-1
len: 14
abundance: -
d_gene: -
CDR3nt: TGTGCCAGCAGTGAAACCAGGGGTCGGACTGAAGCTTTCTTT
CDR3aa: CASSETRGRTEAFF

j_gene: TRBJ1-1
v_gene: TRBV5-6
len: 15
abundance: -
d_gene: -
CDR3nt: TGTGCCAGCAGCTTGGGACAGGTCATGAACACTGAAGCTTTCTTT
CDR3aa: CASSLGQVMNTEAFF

j_gene: TRBJ1-1
v_gene: TRBV29-1
len: 13
abundance: -
d_gene: TRBD1
CDR3nt: TGCAGCGTTGTTCAGGGGGCGCGGACTGAAGCTTTCTTT
CDR3aa: CSVVQGARTEAFF

j_gene: TRBJ2-1
v_gene: TRBV11-2
len: 15
abundance: -
d_gene: TRBD1
CDR3nt: TGTGCCAGCAGCTTAGACCGACAGGGCCACAATGAGCAGTTCTTC
CDR3aa: CASSLDRQGHNEQFF

j_gene: TRBJ2-3
v_gene: TRBV5-1
len: 16
abundance: -
d_gene: TRBD2
CDR3nt: TGCGCCAGCAGCTCTACCCTACGGGGGGGCACAGATACGCAGTATTTT
CDR3aa: CASSSTLRGGTDTQYF

j_gene: TRBJ2-1
v_gene: TRBV6-5
len: 15
abundance: -
d_gene: -
CDR3nt: TGTGCCAGCAATAAACAGGGAGTACCCTACAATGAGCAGTTCTTC
CDR3aa: CASNKQGVPYNEQFF

j_gene: TRBJ2-7
v_gene: TRBV4-1
len: 16
abundance: -
d_gene: TRBD1
CDR3nt: TGCGCCAGCAGCCAAACAAACACAGGGGTGATCCACGAGCAGTACTTC
CDR3aa: CASSQTNTGVIHEQYF

j_gene: TRBJ2-1
v_gene: TRBV2
len: 13
abundance: once
d_gene: -
CDR3nt: TGTGCCAGCATACCGGGAGCCTCAGATGAGCAGTTCTTC
CDR3aa: CASIPGASDEQFF

j_gene: TRBJ2-2
v_gene: TRBV28
len: 16
abundance: once
d_gene: -
CDR3nt: TGTGCCAGCAGTTTAATCATAGGGGGAAACACCGGGGAGCTGTTTTTT
CDR3aa: CASSLIIGGNTGELFF

j_gene: TRBJ2-7
v_gene: TRBV3-1/TRBV3-2
len: 15
abundance: -
d_gene: -
CDR3nt: TGTGCCAGCAGCCAAGATTCGCAAGCTCGATACGAGCAGTACTTC
CDR3aa: CASSQDSQARYEQYF

j_gene: TRBJ2-7
v_gene: TRBV11-1
len: 13
abundance: few
d_gene: TRBD1
CDR3nt: TGTGCCAGCGGAGGGGACAGGCACTACGAGCAGTACTTC
CDR3aa: CASGGDRHYEQYF

j_gene: TRBJ2-5
v_gene: TRBV19
len: 16
abundance: many
d_gene: -
CDR3nt: TGTGCCAGTAGTATAGATTGGCAGGGTCACCAAGAGACCCAGTACTTC
CDR3aa: CASSIDWQGHQETQYF

j_gene: TRBJ2-1
v_gene: TRBV7-9
len: 16
abundance: -
d_gene: TRBD1
CDR3nt: TGTGCCAGCAGCTTAGGAGGGACAGGGGCGAAGATTGAGCAGTTCTTC
CDR3aa: CASSLGGTGAKIEQFF